This T cell receptor beta chain was retrieved from a study of PD-L1 blockade in urothelial cancer. Looking at the study overall: Specimens of blood held a median count of about 140,000 T cells.

Time point reported: peripheral blood 6 weeks after treatment start. The authors spiked synthetic TCR analog templates into each PCR. This table comes from immunoSEQ multiplex PCR, and its TCRdb copy is limited to in-frame clones, with some not included. The repertoire has roughly 100,000 clones, approximately 82% of them found once; the top ten carry about 8.4%. Germline V gives CDR1 MNHEY, CDR2 SMNVEV (reference sequence). Unmatched junction bases numbered 5, after V lost 8 bases and J lost 3 bases. CDR3 length: 13 amino acids. This rearrangement joins TRBV27 to TRBJ2-7; 9 bases align to TRBD1. This specimen was PBMCs, taken around atezolizumab (anti-PD-L1) treatment. This TCR was sampled from a man in his 70s with urothelial cancer. The CDR3 coding sequence is TGTGCCAGCCGGACAGGGGAGGGCTACGAGCAGTACTTC. Translation: CASRTGEGYEQYF.